This T cell receptor beta chain was profiled in a study of control samples from healthy donors and cancer patients. CDR1 and CDR2 (germline): KGHSH, LQKENI. Trimming stripped 6 bases from V and 4 bases from J, with 9 bases between. The CDR3 totals 13 residues. Libraries were prepared by immunoSEQ multiplex PCR; TCRdb keeps only in-frame clonotypes and omits some of them. The top ten clones hold 9.5% to 15% of a sample with about 160,000 clones, roughly 90% of them seen once. The origin of this receptor is a man aged 30-40 years in good health. The specimen was blood. The V call is TRBV18, the J call TRBJ1-4; no clear D. CDR3 protein: CASSPDDNEKLFF. The DNA for the CDR3 is TGTGCCAGCTCTCCGGACGATAATGAAAAACTGTTTTTT.